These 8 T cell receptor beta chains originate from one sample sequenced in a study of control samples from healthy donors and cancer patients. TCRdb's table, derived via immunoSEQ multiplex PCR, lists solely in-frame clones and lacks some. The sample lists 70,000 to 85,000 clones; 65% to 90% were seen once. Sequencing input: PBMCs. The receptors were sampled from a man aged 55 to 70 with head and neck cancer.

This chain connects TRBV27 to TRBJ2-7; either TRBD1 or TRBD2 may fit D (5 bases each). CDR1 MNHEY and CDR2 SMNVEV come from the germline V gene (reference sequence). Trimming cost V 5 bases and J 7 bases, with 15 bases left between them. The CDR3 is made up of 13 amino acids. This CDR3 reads CASSRFGGGEQYF. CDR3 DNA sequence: TGTGCCAGCAGTCGCTTTGGGGGTGGGGAGCAGTACTTC.

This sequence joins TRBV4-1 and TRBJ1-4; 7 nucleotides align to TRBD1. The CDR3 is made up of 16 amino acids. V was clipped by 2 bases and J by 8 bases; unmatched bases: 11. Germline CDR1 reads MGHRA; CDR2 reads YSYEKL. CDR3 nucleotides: TGCGCCAGCAGCCAACCGAACAGGGGATCTAGGGAAAAACTGTTTTTT. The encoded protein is CASSQPNRGSREKLFF.

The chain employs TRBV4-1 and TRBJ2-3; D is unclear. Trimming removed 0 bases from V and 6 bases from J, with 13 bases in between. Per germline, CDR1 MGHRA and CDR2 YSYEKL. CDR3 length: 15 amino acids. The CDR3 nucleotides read TGCGCCAGCAGCCAAGACCTGCGCGGTTTGGATACGCAGTATTTT. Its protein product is CASSQDLRGLDTQYF.

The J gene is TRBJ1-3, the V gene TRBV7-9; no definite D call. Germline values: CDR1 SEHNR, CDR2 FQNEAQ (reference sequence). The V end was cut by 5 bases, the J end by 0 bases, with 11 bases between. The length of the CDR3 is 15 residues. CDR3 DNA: TGTGCCAGCAGCGAGCGGGTGAACTCTGGAAACACCATATATTTT. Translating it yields CASSERVNSGNTIYF.

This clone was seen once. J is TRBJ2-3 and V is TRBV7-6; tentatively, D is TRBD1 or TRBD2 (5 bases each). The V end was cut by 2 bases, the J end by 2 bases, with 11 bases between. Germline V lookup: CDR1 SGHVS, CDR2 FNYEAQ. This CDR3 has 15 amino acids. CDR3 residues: CASSLLGPDTDTQYF. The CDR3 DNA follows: TGTGCCAGCAGCTTACTGGGACCAGACACAGATACGCAGTATTTT.

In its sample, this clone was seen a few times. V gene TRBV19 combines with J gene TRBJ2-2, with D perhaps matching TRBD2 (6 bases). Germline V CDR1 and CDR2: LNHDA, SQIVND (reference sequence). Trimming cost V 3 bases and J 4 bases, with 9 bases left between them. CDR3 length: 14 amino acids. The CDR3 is CASSIGGSTGELFF. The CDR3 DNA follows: TGTGCCAGTAGTATTGGGGGGAGCACCGGGGAGCTGTTTTTT.

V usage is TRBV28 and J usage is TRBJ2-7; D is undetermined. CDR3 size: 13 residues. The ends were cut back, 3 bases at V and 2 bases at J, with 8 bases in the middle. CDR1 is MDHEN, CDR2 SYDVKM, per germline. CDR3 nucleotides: TGTGCCAGCAGTTTGCAGACACCCTACGAGCAGTACTTC. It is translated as CASSLQTPYEQYF.

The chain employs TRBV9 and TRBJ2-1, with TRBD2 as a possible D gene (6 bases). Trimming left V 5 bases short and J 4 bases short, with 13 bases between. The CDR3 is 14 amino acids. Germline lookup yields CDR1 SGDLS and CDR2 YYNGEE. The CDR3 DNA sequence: TGTGCCAGCAGGACCGGGACTGGATACAATGAGCAGTTCTTC. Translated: CASRTGTGYNEQFF.